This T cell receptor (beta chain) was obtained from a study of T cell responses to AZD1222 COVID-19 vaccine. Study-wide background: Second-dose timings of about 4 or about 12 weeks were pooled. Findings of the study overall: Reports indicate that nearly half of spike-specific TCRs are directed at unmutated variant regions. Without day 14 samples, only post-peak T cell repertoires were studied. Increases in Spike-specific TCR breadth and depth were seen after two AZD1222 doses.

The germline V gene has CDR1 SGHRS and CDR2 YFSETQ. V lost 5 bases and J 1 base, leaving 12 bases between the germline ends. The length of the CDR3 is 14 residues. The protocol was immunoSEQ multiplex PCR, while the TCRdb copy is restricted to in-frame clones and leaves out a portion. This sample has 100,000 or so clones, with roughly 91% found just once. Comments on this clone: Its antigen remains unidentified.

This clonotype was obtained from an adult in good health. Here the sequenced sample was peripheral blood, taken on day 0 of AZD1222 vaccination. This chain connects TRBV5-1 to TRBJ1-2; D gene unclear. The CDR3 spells CASRVFGNNYGYTF. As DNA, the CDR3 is TGCGCCAGCAGGGTCTTCGGTAATAACTATGGCTACACCTTC.